These 10 T cell receptor beta chains were sequenced from one sample in a study of blood T cell repertoires in COVID-19. The data were produced by immunoSEQ multiplex PCR, yet TCRdb's version contains in-frame clones alone and is incomplete. The table has some 250,000 clones, approximately 91% seen once. Specimen: PBMCs or T cells enriched from blood (not recorded which). The receptors stem from a woman aged 40 to 49 with acute COVID-19.

This sequence joins TRBV27 and TRBJ2-7; 7 bases agree with TRBD2. The CDR3 runs 14 residues. The V segment lost 2 bases and the J segment 7 bases; nucleotides outside the gene matches: 8. Germline lookup yields CDR1 MNHEY and CDR2 SMNVEV (reference sequence). CDR3 bases: TGTGCCAGCAGTTTAGGGAGGGTTCCGAGGGAGCAGTACTTC. Residues: CASSLGRVPREQYF.

As DNA, the CDR3 is TGTGCCAGTAGTTCTTACAGGGATAGCAATCAGCCCCAGCATTTT. Encoded protein: CASSSYRDSNQPQHF. The chain is built from TRBV19 and TRBJ1-5, with a weak D call TRBD1 (6 bases). The CDR3 length is 15 residues. Germline V gene sequence: CDR1 LNHDA, CDR2 SQIVND (reference sequence). The V gene lost 5 bases and the J gene lost 0 bases, with 11 bases spanning the gap.

The chain joins TRBV19 to TRBJ2-2, with 10 bases aligning to TRBD1. Trimming at V came to 6 bases and at J to 2 bases, leaving 3 bases not matched to a gene. The CDR3 is made up of 15 amino acids. Germline V lookup: CDR1 LNHDA, CDR2 SQIVND (reference sequence). CDR3 loop: CASRGQGRNTGELFF. For the CDR3, the DNA is TGTGCCAGTAGGGGACAGGGGCGAAACACCGGGGAGCTGTTTTTT.

This clone was counted a single time. The chain employs TRBV6-5 and TRBJ2-1; D is ambiguous. CDR3 length: 10 residues. Germline assignment: CDR1 MNHEY and CDR2 SVGAGI. V was shortened by 7 bases and J by 10 bases, with 8 bases between the two germline ends. In nucleotides, the CDR3 is TGTGCCAGCACGGCGGCAGAGCAGTTCTTC. Translating it yields CASTAAEQFF.

Here the CDR3 DNA reads TGTGCCAGCAATACAGGGGATGGAGGCTACACCTTC. This sequence encodes CASNTGDGGYTF. The V gene is TRBV6-5, the J gene TRBJ1-2; TRBD1 matches at 7 bases. V lost 7 bases and J lost 8; bases outside the gene matches: 7. The CDR3 totals 12 residues. Per germline, CDR1 MNHEY and CDR2 SVGAGI.

This clone was counted between two and nine times. The chain couples TRBV5-1 to TRBJ2-7; TRBD1 might be the D (6 bases). Looked up from germline, CDR1 is SGHRS and CDR2 is YFSETQ. There are 16 residues in the CDR3. V lost 1 base and J 2 bases, leaving 16 bases between the germline ends. In DNA, the CDR3 is TGCGCCAGCAGCTTGTGGTGGGACACCTCCCCCTACGAGCAGTACTTC. This encodes CASSLWWDTSPYEQYF.

The V call is TRBV6-5, the J call TRBJ2-2, with D tentatively TRBD1 (6 bases). V was trimmed by 5 bases and J by 6 bases, leaving 13 bases between them. Germline values: CDR1 MNHEY, CDR2 SVGAGI. The CDR3 sequence is 14 residues long. The CDR3 here is CASSQTGTPGELFF. CDR3 sequence (DNA): TGTGCCAGCAGTCAAACCGGGACACCCGGGGAGCTGTTTTTT.

The CDR3 sequence is CASSSRGGVGYTF. Written as DNA, the CDR3 is TGTGCCAGCAGTTCCCGAGGGGGGGTTGGCTACACCTTC. V usage is TRBV27 and J usage is TRBJ1-2, with D perhaps matching TRBD1 (6 bases). The CDR3 is 13 amino acids. The ends were cut back, 4 bases at V and 7 bases at J, with 13 bases in the middle. The germline CDR1 and CDR2 sequences are MNHEY and SMNVEV (reference sequence).

A single count supports this clone. The V call is TRBV2, the J call TRBJ1-2; the match to TRBD1 covers 11 bases. Looked up from germline, CDR1 is SNHLY and CDR2 is FYNNEI. The CDR3 consists of 13 residues. V lost 6 bases to trimming and J lost 7 bases; unmatched junction nucleotides: 4. The CDR3 DNA follows: TGTGCCAGCAGGGACAGGGGGCGTGCTGGCTACACCTTC. Translated: CASRDRGRAGYTF. The complete variable domain, with remaining parts taken from reference TRBV2 and TRBJ1-2, reads EPEVTQTPSHQVTQMGQEVILRCVPISNHLYFYWYRQILGQKVEFLVSFYNNEISEKSEIFDDQFSVERPDGSNFTLKIRSTKLEDSAMYFCASRDRGRAGYTFGSGTRLTVV.

The rearrangement uses TRBV5-1 and TRBJ1-1, with D possibly being TRBD1 (5 bases). V lost 4 bases, J lost 1 base, and 11 bases lay in between. The CDR3 length is 14 residues. The germline gives CDR1 SGHRS, CDR2 YFSETQ. CDR3 sequence reads: CASSGGGANTEAFF. CDR3 DNA: TGCGCCAGCAGCGGAGGAGGGGCGAACACTGAAGCTTTCTTT.